The sequence of this TCR beta chain was determined in a study of CD8+CD57+ T cells in acquired aplastic anemia. This clonotype is a singleton in its sample. The V and J ends lost 2 bases and 4 bases respectively, with 6 bases between them. This CDR3 has 12 residues. Germline CDR1 and CDR2: SGHDT and YYEEEE. For sequencing, patients were chosen who had shown expansion of CD8+CD57+ cells by flow cytometry. Profiling of TCR beta VDJ combinations and CDR3 sequences used genomic DNA as template. TCRdb reprocessed the reads via MiXCR and lists one record per CDR3 protein. Counted here are roughly 150,000 distinct CDR3 sequences, more than 45% occurring once; the ten biggest clones make up 3.2%.

This receptor was identified in a human donor with aplastic anemia. Specimen: sorted CD4+, CD8+, or CD8+CD57+ T cells (not recorded which) from PBMCs. V is TRBV5-6 and J is TRBJ1-1; D gene ambiguous. The chain's CDR3 is CASSLGLTEAFF. DNA for the CDR3: TGTGCCAGCAGCTTAGGGCTCACTGAAGCTTTCTTT.